This T cell receptor (beta chain) was found in a study of Graves' ophthalmopathy and Graves' hyperthyroidism. General study points: Predictions made by the model for ophthalmopathy progression reached under 71% sensitivity and around 72% specificity.

The diagnostic workup employed clinical symptoms, serum thyroxine, TRAb, thyroid ultrasound and orbital computed tomography. Per germline, CDR1 MDHEN and CDR2 SYDVKM. V lost 7 bases and J 8 bases, leaving 23 bases between the germline ends. The CDR3 is 15 amino acids. This clonotype was seen a few times. The antigen is not known. TCR beta CDR3 amplification used RNA transcripts. The authors performed first-round RT-PCR with HTBI primers and then a second-round multiplex PCR. MiXCR, run by TCRdb on the multiplex PCR reads, gives a single entry per CDR3 protein. This table holds hundreds of thousands of distinct CDR3 sequences, over 20% found once.

The gene calls are TRBV28 and TRBJ1-2; perhaps TRBD1 as D (6 bases). Sequencing was performed on peripheral blood. The receptor's source is a woman aged 18-30 years with stable Graves' hyperthyroidism. As DNA, the CDR3 is TGTGCCAGCACCGGGACACCCCAAAGGGTTTGGGGCTACACCTTC. Its translation is CASTGTPQRVWGYTF.